This T cell receptor (beta chain) was sequenced during a study of T cells in Graves' hyperthyroidism and ophthalmopathy. Study at large: Specimen type is peripheral blood, collected at initial diagnosis prior to any treatment. Findings and caveats of the study: Most thyroid clonotypes that were expanded above 0.001 also turned up in blood. By a 13 V-J model, ophthalmopathy was set apart from stable hyperthyroidism.

CDR3 length: 17 amino acids. Trimming took off 5 bases at V and 10 bases at J, with 26 bases between the two ends. The V gene's germline CDR1 is LNHDA and CDR2 SQIVND (reference sequence). The study based diagnoses on clinical symptoms, serum thyroxine and TRAb, thyroid ultrasound and orbital computed tomography. Comment on this clonotype: What it binds is not known.

RNA transcripts provided the source from which TCR beta CDR3 regions were amplified. The HTBI primer set drove a first-round RT-PCR of the TCR CDR3. TCRdb itself ran the multiplex PCR reads through MiXCR, one entry per CDR3 protein. Of some 350,000 distinct CDR3 sequences in the sample, about an eighth were seen once. The sequenced sample was blood. The chain carries TRBV19 and TRBJ2-2; D may be TRBD1 (7 bases). This clonotype originated in a woman aged 40 to 50 with Graves' ophthalmopathy. CDR3 sequence: CASSSLGVTGRLVELFF. The DNA for the CDR3 is TGTGCCAGTAGTTCCCTAGGGGTGACAGGGAGGTTGGTGGAGCTGTTTTTT.